This T cell receptor (beta chain) was identified during a study of T-cell memory formation after mild COVID-19. Across the study: TCR clusters largely stayed donor specific. Study-level points and caveats: Of the contracting clones, CD4+ ones lay mainly in CM and EM, and CD8+ ones in EMRA.

After removal of 3 bases from V and 0 bases from J, the junction contained 7 bases not matched to a gene. This CDR3 is built from 17 residues. Germline V CDR1 and CDR2: SGDLS, YYNGEE. TCRdb reanalysed the 5' RACE reads using MiXCR and keeps one entry per CDR3 protein. The sample yields roughly 500,000 distinct CDR3 sequences, around 21% seen once. In its sample, this clonotype was seen a few times. Its target is not known. Sequenced: PBMCs or a T cell subset sorted from them (not recorded which). This chain joins TRBV9 and TRBJ2-3; 10 bases are shared with TRBD2. This clonotype originated in an adult woman who had mild COVID-19 (a few samples of this study predate the infection). Cell type and time point are not known. CDR3 coding DNA: TGTGCCAGCAGCGACCTCGTAGCGGGGGGTAGCACAGATACGCAGTATTTT. Its protein is CASSDLVAGGSTDTQYF.